The rows below give T cell receptor beta chains drawn from one sample of a study of shared clonotypes between healthy human individuals. Here immunoSEQ multiplex PCR was the method, and the copy in TCRdb shows in-frame clones only, minus some. The data hold about 820,000 clones, with roughly 92% observed a single time. Input material: naive CD8+ T cells sorted from blood. The receptors shown here come from a man between 25 and 39 years old in good health. CDR3s include the opening cysteine and the closing phenylalanine or tryptophan. D genes are given only for firm matches. Where a row states a size, it is once, few, many or the class of an expanded clone; other rows omit it.

D | J | V | size | CDR3 | DNA
TRBD1 | TRBJ2-3 | TRBV6-6 | - | CASYRGPTDTQYF | TGTGCCAGCTACAGGGGGCCGACAGATACGCAGTATTTT
- | TRBJ2-7 | TRBV28 | - | CASSPRTASSYEQYF | TGTGCCAGCAGCCCCAGGACAGCGAGCTCCTACGAGCAGTACTTC
- | TRBJ2-5 | TRBV29-1 | - | CSVEGAEQETQYF | TGCAGCGTTGAAGGGGCAGAACAAGAGACCCAGTACTTC
- | TRBJ2-3 | TRBV6-5 | - | CASSLGPTDTQYF | TGTGCCAGCAGTTTAGGGCCCACAGATACGCAGTATTTT
- | TRBJ1-3 | TRBV7-6 | - | CASSLGYWGSGNTIYF | TGTGCCAGCAGCTTAGGGTACTGGGGATCTGGAAACACCATATATTTT
- | TRBJ1-2 | TRBV2 | - | CATPSLGVENYGYTF | TGTGCCACCCCAAGCCTTGGGGTGGAAAACTATGGCTACACCTTC
- | TRBJ2-1 | TRBV5-8 | - | CASSLAARVRGEQFF | TGTGCCAGCAGCTTGGCCGCTCGTGTTCGGGGTGAGCAGTTCTTC
- | TRBJ1-1 | TRBV7-9 | - | CASSLEEGGVTEAFF | TGTGCCAGCAGCTTAGAAGAGGGAGGGGTGACTGAAGCTTTCTTT
- | TRBJ1-2 | TRBV2 | - | CASSDFGSGYTF | TGTGCCAGCAGTGATTTCGGGTCTGGCTACACCTTC
TRBD2 | TRBJ2-7 | TRBV10-3 | once | CAISVGALAGDYEQYF | TGTGCCATCAGTGTAGGTGCGCTAGCGGGAGACTACGAGCAGTACTTC
- | TRBJ1-4 | TRBV7-8 | - | CASSLARVNEKLFF | TGTGCCAGCAGCTTAGCCAGGGTTAATGAAAAACTGTTTTTT
TRBD2 | TRBJ2-7 | TRBV29-1 | - | CSVEDPSGENYEQYF | TGCAGCGTTGAAGACCCTAGCGGGGAGAACTACGAGCAGTACTTC
- | TRBJ1-1 | TRBV6-6 | - | CASSRSNTEAFF | TGTGCCAGCAGTCGCTCCAACACTGAAGCTTTCTTT
TRBD1 | TRBJ1-4 | TRBV7-9 | - | CASSSPRQGNEKLFF | TGTGCCAGCAGCTCCCCCCGACAGGGGAATGAAAAACTGTTTTTT
TRBD2 | TRBJ2-3 | TRBV28 | - | CASTGTSLTDTQYF | TGTGCCAGCACCGGGACTAGCTTAACAGATACGCAGTATTTT
TRBD2 | TRBJ2-1 | TRBV28 | few | CASSFSSTRTLAGEGGQFF | TGTGCCAGCAGTTTCAGCAGCACACGAACGCTAGCGGGAGAAGGAGGGCAGTTCTTC
TRBD1 | TRBJ1-2 | TRBV15 | - | CATSPEGTAEGGYTF | TGTGCCACCAGCCCTGAGGGGACAGCCGAGGGGGGCTACACCTTC
- | TRBJ1-2 | TRBV13 | - | CASSSRQASWGYTF | TGTGCCAGCAGCTCACGACAGGCCAGTTGGGGCTACACCTTC
TRBD1 | TRBJ2-7 | TRBV29-1 | - | CSGQGDSYEQYF | TGCAGCGGACAGGGTGACTCCTACGAGCAGTACTTC
TRBD2 | TRBJ2-3 | TRBV28 | - | CASSSLAGGGDTQYF | TGTGCCAGCAGCTCACTAGCGGGAGGAGGAGATACGCAGTATTTT
TRBD2 | TRBJ2-5 | TRBV7-8 | - | CASSLVRGGETQYF | TGTGCCAGCAGCTTAGTTCGGGGGGGAGAGACCCAGTACTTC
- | TRBJ1-2 | TRBV4-3 | - | CASSQSMTTNYGYTF | TGCGCCAGCAGCCAATCGATGACTACTAACTATGGCTACACCTTC
- | TRBJ2-2 | TRBV6-1 | - | CASSERSWWTGELFF | TGTGCCAGCAGTGAAAGGTCGTGGTGGACCGGGGAGCTGTTTTTT
- | TRBJ2-3 | TRBV5-1 | - | CASSLEGTDTQYF | TGCGCCAGCAGCTTGGAAGGCACAGATACGCAGTATTTT
- | TRBJ2-7 | TRBV2 | - | CAPSRDSSYEQYF | TGTGCCCCCAGCAGAGACAGCTCCTACGAGCAGTACTTC
- | TRBJ1-2 | TRBV7-9 | - | CASSFPLTGNYGYTF | TGTGCCAGCAGCTTCCCCCTCACAGGGAACTATGGCTACACCTTC